This T cell receptor beta chain was profiled in a study of CD8 T cells in Susac syndrome. CDR1 and CDR2 (germline): MDHEN, SYDVKM. This CDR3 contains 17 residues. Unmatched junction bases numbered 13, after V lost 5 bases and J lost 7 bases. Random hexamers primed reverse transcription of roughly 0.45 to 1 ug RNA. MiXCR was run by TCRdb on the immunoSEQ multiplex PCR reads, yielding one entry per CDR3 protein. The data hold fewer than 90,000 distinct CDR3 sequences, with around 94% observed a single time. The sample comprised CD8+ T cells from PBMCs. The clonotype originates from a human donor with Susac syndrome. The chain employs TRBV28 and TRBJ2-1; 11 positions agree with TRBD2. The CDR3 region is CASSTPNLAGGGNEQFF. In DNA form, the CDR3 reads TGTGCCAGCAGTACACCCAACTTAGCGGGAGGGGGGAATGAGCAGTTCTTC.